Following are 21 T cell receptor beta chains from one sample sequenced in a study of T cells in Graves' hyperthyroidism and ophthalmopathy. RNA transcripts gave rise to amplified TCR beta CDR3 regions. When the TCR CDR3 underwent first-round RT-PCR, the HTBI primer set was used. TCRdb reprocessed the multiplex PCR reads with MiXCR, giving one entry per CDR3 protein. The data hold hundreds of thousands of distinct CDR3 sequences, with approximately 14% observed a single time. Sequencing used blood. These receptors originate from a woman between 18 and 30 years old with Graves' hyperthyroidism.

This clonotype appeared many times. V usage is TRBV5-6 and J usage is TRBJ1-1; 9 bases map to TRBD1. CDR1 and CDR2 from the germline V gene are SGHDT and YYEEEE. The CDR3 runs 13 residues. Trimming took 7 bases from V and 8 from J; bases not matched to a gene: 9. DNA for the CDR3: TGTGCCAGCCGTGAGGGGACAGGGAGCGAAGCTTTCTTT. This translates into CASREGTGSEAFF. The whole variable domain, remainder taken from reference TRBV5-6 and TRBJ1-1, is DAGVTQSPTHLIKTRGQQVTLRCSPKSGHDTVSWYQQALGQGPQFIFQYYEEEERQRGNFPDRFSGHQFPNYSSELNVNALLLGDSALYLCASREGTGSEAFFGQGTRLTVV.

This clonotype was counted a few times. The gene calls are TRBV27 and TRBJ1-1; no firm D call. The CDR3 is 13 residues long. Germline V lookup: CDR1 MNHEY, CDR2 SMNVEV (reference sequence). Trimming shortened V by 1 base and J by 1 base, and 4 bases separated the two germline ends. The CDR3 sequence: CASSLYWNTEAFF. CDR3 DNA: TGTGCCAGCAGTTTATACTGGAACACTGAAGCTTTCTTT.

This clonotype was picked up many times. The chain combines TRBV10-3 with TRBJ1-2; perhaps TRBD1 as D (6 bases). Per germline, CDR1 ENHRY and CDR2 SYGVKD. With 4 bases removed from V and 4 bases from J, the gap between germline ends came to 13 bases. This CDR3 comprises 14 residues. The CDR3, as DNA: TGTGCCATCAGTGTTAAAGGGGGGGCCTATGGCTACACCTTC. It translates to CAISVKGGAYGYTF.

This rearrangement joins TRBV19 to TRBJ2-4; D unclear. The V and J ends lost 0 bases and 3 bases respectively, with 15 bases between them. From germline, CDR1 is LNHDA and CDR2 SQIVND (reference sequence). This CDR3 has 17 residues. The CDR3, as DNA: TGTGCCAGTAGTATAGATCACTACCCATCAGGCAAAAACATTCAGTACTTC. The encoded protein is CASSIDHYPSGKNIQYF.

This clonotype occurred a few times. The chain joins TRBV25-1 to TRBJ2-7; 10 bases agree with TRBD2. CDR3 length: 15 amino acids. In germline, CDR1 is MGHDK, CDR2 SYGVNS. Trimming cost V 3 bases and J 6 bases; bases outside gene matches: 8. Here the CDR3 reads CASSDAASGRSEQYF. CDR3 DNA: TGTGCCAGCAGTGACGCGGCTAGCGGGAGAAGCGAGCAGTACTTC.

This clonotype occurred a few times. A much larger clone lies a single base off, so this may be a read error. V usage is TRBV6-9 and J usage is TRBJ2-1, with TRBD2 as a possible D gene (5 bases). The V end was cut by 3 bases, the J end by 11 bases, with 20 bases between. Germline V gives CDR1 MNHGY, CDR2 SVAAGI. The CDR3 has 15 amino acids. CDR3 loop: CASSYVSGSRDKQFF. The CDR3 DNA follows: TGTGCCAGCAGTTACGTGTCGGGATCGAGAGATAAGCAGTTCTTC.

This clonotype was detected ten times or more. V is TRBV20-1 and J is TRBJ2-5; 13 nucleotides match TRBD2. The CDR3 runs 17 residues. Germline V lookup: CDR1 DFQATT, CDR2 SNEGSKA (reference sequence). V lost 6 bases to trimming and J lost 3 bases; unmatched junction nucleotides: 13. The CDR3 spells CSANIPQGLAGKETQYF. For the CDR3, the DNA is TGCAGTGCCAACATTCCCCAGGGACTAGCGGGGAAAGAGACCCAGTACTTC.

The sample holds many counts of this clonotype. This chain links TRBV5-1 with TRBJ1-1; 8 nucleotides match TRBD1. The germline CDR1 and CDR2 sequences are SGHRS and YFSETQ. This CDR3 contains 13 residues. V lost 5 bases and J lost 5; bases outside the gene matches: 5. In DNA form, the CDR3 reads TGCGCCAGCAGACTGGACAGGGTGACTGAAGCTTTCTTT. The encoded protein is CASRLDRVTEAFF.

This clonotype has a handful of counts. The V call is TRBV20-1, the J call TRBJ2-7; D is unclear. V dropped 3 bases and J dropped 2 bases, with 11 bases sitting between them. There are 13 residues in the CDR3. Germline values: CDR1 DFQATT, CDR2 SNEGSKA (reference sequence). This chain's CDR3 is CSASDVLTYEQYF. CDR3 nucleotides: TGCAGTGCTAGCGACGTTCTAACCTACGAGCAGTACTTC.

This clonotype was observed a few times. This chain links TRBV20-1 with TRBJ1-2; 8 positions agree with TRBD1. This CDR3 comprises 13 residues. CDR1 is DFQATT, CDR2 SNEGSKA, per germline (reference sequence). The ends lost 5 bases at V and 4 bases at J; junction bases unmatched: 6. The CDR3 region is CSAYQTGVYGYTF. CDR3 bases: TGCAGTGCTTACCAGACAGGGGTCTATGGCTACACCTTC.

The chain couples TRBV28 to TRBJ1-6; perhaps TRBD1 as D (5 bases). Germline lookup yields CDR1 MDHEN and CDR2 SYDVKM. This CDR3 is 14 amino acids long. V lost 6 bases and J 9 bases, leaving 15 bases between the germline ends. The CDR3 here is CASSPGGVVSPLHF. CDR3 nucleotide sequence: TGTGCCAGCAGCCCCGGGGGGGTCGTTTCACCCCTCCACTTT.

This clonotype came up a few times. The chain carries TRBV10-3 and TRBJ1-2, with 9 bases lining up with TRBD1. This CDR3 contains 16 residues. CDR1 is ENHRY, CDR2 SYGVKD, per germline. Trimming cost V 0 bases and J 3 bases; bases outside gene matches: 5. The CDR3 here is CAISESGTGQYYGYTF. Written as DNA, the CDR3 is TGTGCCATCAGTGAGTCCGGGACAGGGCAATACTATGGCTACACCTTC.

This clonotype was found many times. The chain uses TRBV2 and TRBJ2-7; 9 bases line up with TRBD1. CDR3 size: 15 residues. The V segment lost 5 bases and the J segment 5 bases; nucleotides outside the gene matches: 10. The germline V gene has CDR1 SNHLY and CDR2 FYNNEI. CDR3 protein: CASSRGDRASDEQYF. As DNA, the CDR3 is TGTGCCAGCAGTAGGGGGGACAGGGCAAGTGACGAGCAGTACTTC.

This clonotype was observed many times. The chain has TRBV20-1 and TRBJ2-2, with D hard to call. V was shortened by 0 bases and J by 0 bases, with 11 bases between the two germline ends. The CDR3 is 16 residues long. Germline CDR1 and CDR2: DFQATT and SNEGSKA (reference sequence). DNA of the CDR3: TGCAGTGCTAGAGATCACTACTTTCCGAACACCGGGGAGCTGTTTTTT. Protein: CSARDHYFPNTGELFF.

This clonotype was seen ten or more times. The DNA of the CDR3 is TGTGCCAGCAGTGGAAGCTGGGCCACCCGAATAAACTATGGCTACACCTTC. Residues: CASSGSWATRINYGYTF. The chain has TRBV2 and TRBJ1-2; D unresolved. The V gene lost 4 bases and the J gene lost 2 bases, with 20 bases spanning the gap. From germline, CDR1 is SNHLY and CDR2 FYNNEI. This CDR3 has 17 amino acids.

The sample holds a few counts of this clonotype. The genes are TRBV20-1 and TRBJ2-3, with D possibly matching TRBD1 (7 bases). The CDR3 runs 15 residues. The V end lost 6 bases, the J end lost 0 bases, and 16 bases lay between the germline ends. Germline V CDR1 and CDR2: DFQATT, SNEGSKA (reference sequence). CDR3 protein: CSAGGDRASTDTQYF. The CDR3 coding sequence is TGCAGTGCGGGGGGAGACAGGGCCAGCACAGATACGCAGTATTTT.

This clonotype has ten or more counts. The rearrangement links TRBV5-1 to TRBJ2-3; tentative D call: TRBD2 (6 bases). The CDR3 totals 16 residues. The V end was cut by 0 bases, the J end by 0 bases, with 11 bases between. Germline V gene lookup returns CDR1 SGHRS and CDR2 YFSETQ. CDR3 sequence reads: CASSLVDSGSTDTQYF. The CDR3 nucleotides are TGCGCCAGCAGCTTGGTTGATAGCGGAAGCACAGATACGCAGTATTTT.

This clonotype turned up a few times. V is TRBV19 and J is TRBJ2-2, with 12 bases matching TRBD2. This CDR3 has 18 amino acids. Per the germline V gene, CDR1 is LNHDA and CDR2 is SQIVND (reference sequence). Trimming at V came to 5 bases and at J to 0 bases, leaving 7 bases not matched to a gene. The CDR3 region has the DNA TGTGCCAGTAGTTCAAGACTAGCGGGGGCAGCGAACACCGGGGAGCTGTTTTTT. It codes for CASSSRLAGAANTGELFF.

This clonotype occurred a few times. V gene TRBV29-1 combines with J gene TRBJ1-1, with D unclear. The V gene lost 7 bases and the J gene lost 3 bases, with 6 bases spanning the gap. This CDR3 has 10 amino acids. Germline CDR1 SQVTM, CDR2 ANQGSEA. CDR3 amino acids: CSAGYTEAFF. As DNA, the CDR3 is TGCAGCGCAGGTTACACTGAAGCTTTCTTT.

This clonotype was seen at least ten times. The rearrangement links TRBV5-6 to TRBJ1-1; the D gene is possibly TRBD1 (6 bases). Germline CDR1 SGHDT, CDR2 YYEEEE. Trimming pared 1 base from V and 0 bases from J, leaving 19 bases between. The CDR3 has 18 amino acids. This CDR3 is CASSLPNPPGHLNTEAFF. The DNA for the CDR3 is TGTGCCAGCAGCTTGCCAAACCCTCCGGGACACCTGAACACTGAAGCTTTCTTT.

This clonotype was detected many times. The V call is TRBV11-1, the J call TRBJ2-1, with D perhaps matching TRBD2 (6 bases). Trimming cost V 1 base and J 4 bases, with 8 bases left between them. This CDR3 region has 14 residues. CDR1 is SGHAT and CDR2 is FQDESV in the germline V gene (reference sequence). The CDR3 nucleotides read TGTGCCAGCAGCTTAGATAGCGGATACAATGAGCAGTTCTTC. Translation: CASSLDSGYNEQFF.